This paragraph covers one T cell receptor (beta chain) sequence. It lacks a known antigen. No per-base quality is available; no much larger clone lies one base away. The cohort comprised fewer than 750 healthy bone marrow donors. At the time of sampling, all cohort members were nominally healthy, though unrecorded immune exposures were likely present. The donor tested CMV seronegative and was one of the 352 seronegative cohort members. A peripheral blood sample was collected from each donor, and TCR beta sequencing was performed on peripheral blood mononuclear cells. The Qiagen DNeasy Blood Extraction Kit was used to extract genomic DNA from the blood cell samples. This entry is derived from a study of cytomegalovirus exposure and HLA in healthy donors (dated by TCRdb to about 2017). Regarding the research as a whole: An earlier analysis of roughly 500 of the donors reported 250 to 300 Gb of sequence data and some 120 million unique TCR beta sequences from 150 million to 200 million T cells. Donor age, sex, ethnicity and CMV serostatus were compiled together with the repertoire data. In addition to the first cohort of 666 subjects, a separate validation cohort of 130 or so different subjects was used. The study used immunosequencing to profile the T cell repertoires of approximately 630 subjects and linked those repertoires to cytomegalovirus serostatus. Of the 300 to 450 genotyped donors, over 70% fell in the genetic ancestry cluster associated with self-reported Caucasian donors. Genome-wide SNP genotypes for about 60% of the 666 donors were used in a later genetic analysis, which treated that subset as a discovery cohort. An earlier analysis of 500 to 650 of the donors applied high-throughput TCR beta sequencing to assess whether each TCR beta V gene segment acted as functional or pseudogenic. To study patterns of TCR occurrence, a later analysis re-analyzed previously published TCR beta repertoires from 600 to 750 donors and added high-resolution HLA genotyping. The study was designed to test whether signatures of past pathogen exposure could be identified by cataloging public T cell receptors. Every discovery cohort repertoire had been produced on one sequencing platform. To predict cytomegalovirus infection status, the study combined high-throughput TCR immunosequencing, statistical association of individual TCRs with disease status, and machine learning. Typing coverage differed by locus: A, B, C, DRB1 and DQB1 were typed in roughly 629-630 donors, DQA1 in approximately 520, DPA1 in 600 to 610, and DPB1 in around 440. Rather than drawing on any new phenotypic data, the later analysis identified candidate immune exposures from TCR beta sequences and the way those sequences occurred across donors. About 310 gigabases of sequencing data and approximately 85 million unique TCR sequences were included in an early release covering roughly 700 HLA-typed donors. Five DR-DQ haplotypes were handled as single units for association and clustering, since linkage in the cohort was strong. Among roughly 400 genotyped donors of the cohort, an average of about 240,000 unique TCR beta nucleotide sequences were sequenced per donor, approximately 20% of them non-productive. HLA typing included class I and class II loci at four-digit resolution.

The library was produced with the immunoSEQ multiplex PCR assay. The multiplex PCR relied on a mix of 60 forward primers for TCR Vbeta segments and 13 reverse primers for TCR Jbeta segments. Amplification of the CDR3 region of rearranged TCR beta genes was performed with a multiplex PCR assay on genomic DNA. On the Illumina HiSeq System, the amplified TCR beta libraries were sequenced as 87-base-pair reads. The study's own analysis went as follows. A later analysis counted approximately 84 million unique TCR beta chains across the 666 repertoires, and around 9.9 million of these chains were shared by at least two donors. To remove PCR and sequencing errors, raw reads were error-corrected and collapsed into unique sequences using a nearest-neighbor algorithm that merged closely related sequences. To assign V, D and J gene segments, CDR3 sequences were aligned to IMGT reference sequences. For a sequence to be retained, a match of at least six nucleotides was required to both a V gene segment and a J gene segment. A rearrangement counted as productive if the CDR3 had no stop codons and remained in frame with V and J, and every other rearrangement counted as non-productive. CDR3 was defined according to IMGT convention as the region running from the second conserved V-encoded cysteine to the conserved J-encoded phenylalanine. In an earlier analysis of 500 to 650 of the donors, sequences lacking an unambiguous match to a single V gene segment were excluded. An earlier analysis of several hundred of the donors called V segments functional above 56.7% productive rearrangements and segregating when the between-donor standard deviation exceeded 5%. A statistical classification framework was built for diagnosing cytomegalovirus status from the catalog of TCR beta chain sequences. A later analysis assigned V and J genes by comparing TCR nucleotide sequences with IMGT/GENE-DB human TR gene sequences. A later analysis assigned CDR3 sequences and most-parsimonious VDJ recombination scenarios with the TCRdist pipeline. In a later analysis, every TCR beta chain was defined by the combination of its CDR3 amino acid sequence and its V-gene family, and reads without a unique V-gene family were dropped. As a way to deal with suspected cross-contamination and a sequencing artifact, a later analysis dropped hundreds of nucleotide sequences that were highly shared and had low generation probability. In a later analysis, a clonal expansion index was calculated for each public chain from normalized within-repertoire ranks of inferred template counts. In a later analysis, generation probabilities were computed with a VDJ recombination model fitted to out-of-frame rearrangements, and the resulting probabilities were checked against IGoR. Hypergeometric tests were used in a later analysis to score TCR-TCR, TCR-HLA and TCR-CMV co-occurrence, with a repertoire-size bias correction applied to the TCR pairs. False discovery rates were estimated in a later analysis by permuting HLA or CMV assignments 20 times. In a later analysis, co-occurring TCRs were grouped with DBSCAN, and TCRdist sequence similarity was added when clustering was performed within HLA-allele-positive subsets. Co-occurrence clustering excluded repertoires with fewer than 30,000 or more than 120,000 public chains, plus five with anomalous nucleotide sharing. TCRdb obtained this table from immuneACCESS and retained in-frame rearrangements with V and J assigned. These tables miss some clones; where compared with another copy, unresolved V genes account for less than half of the shortfall, and the remainder is unexplained. V and J calls and clone size come straight from that table; D and trimming were deduced from the DNA. The sample table records roughly 180,000 clones; less than 90% of these occur just once. In total, the top ten clones hold more than 0.85% of the sample.

What the research found in general, with its limitations: Immune exposure information for the cohort was limited to CMV serostatus. In vitro tests confirmed that a few of the cytomegalovirus-associated TCR beta chains recognize cytomegalovirus antigens. A later genetic analysis associated a missense DCLRE1C variant with V-gene and J-gene trimming of TCR beta chains, and an independent cohort replicated the association. In an earlier analysis of around 600 of the donors, most TCR beta V segments appeared in productive rearrangements about 87% or about 30% of the time, broadly matching IMGT annotations. Cytomegalovirus status was reported to be diagnosed by the classifier with high specificity and sensitivity in both the original and validation cohorts. The sequencing pipeline was judged likely to have produced a cluster of highly shared sequence variants as a technical artifact. Several of the top co-occurrence clusters appeared to be linked to parvovirus B19, influenza, CMV and Epstein-Barr virus, according to a later analysis. The earlier analysis of approximately 560 of the donors excluded approximately 17 rarely observed V segments, including chromosome 9 orphons, because counts were too low. A further reported finding was that TCR beta sequences accurately predicted the HLA-A and HLA-B alleles for most subjects in the first cohort. The authors suggested that the approach could potentially be generalized to other disease states and immunological phenotypes. In a later genetic analysis, fewer N-insertions in productive TCRs were reported among donors in an Asian-associated ancestry cluster than the approximately 670-donor mean. Most TCR sequences were observed very rarely across donors, whereas some public TCRs were present in many individuals. The study listed approximately 150 TCR beta chains as associated with cytomegalovirus. A later analysis associated 15,000 to 20,000 TCR beta sequences with specific HLA alleles at a false discovery rate of 0.05. Because HLA typing was missing for some donors at each locus, association tests included only the typed subset. Presence/absence analyses assumed roughly uniform sequencing depth across donors, an assumption that may not hold. Some IMGT-functional V segments, including TRBV6-2 and TRBV6-3, could not be distinguished by the 87-base-pair reads and were therefore excluded. In a later analysis, HLA-associated TCR beta chains showed more clonal expansion and lower generation probabilities than non-associated chains that were equally common. In a later analysis, most CMV-associated TCR beta chains were found to appear HLA-restricted, with HLA associations seemingly driven largely by CMV exposure. This cohort had only TCR beta chains sequenced, and the lack of alpha or paired-chain data limited which features could be detected. Correlated functional status among segregating V segments might be attributable to linkage disequilibrium, but an unknown experimental factor could not be ruled out. In a later analysis, the rate of TCR association differed among HLA loci, with DRB1 alleles having the most associated TCRs and HLA-C alleles having the fewest. Assigning TCR associations to individual alleles was difficult when HLA alleles, especially DR and DQ, strongly co-occurred.

V is shortened by 1 base, J by 11 bases, and the region joining them spans 12 bases. The CDR3 starts with the cysteine, ends with the phenylalanine, and has 13 residues. Left in the record is the CDR3 DNA by itself, 39 bases read in frame from the first base. Reading the germline V gene gives CDR1 SNHLY and CDR2 FYNNEI. The source of this sequence is a man aged 30-40 years in good health and CMV-seronegative. The sequence is built from TRBV2 and TRBJ1-5; perhaps TRBD1 is the D gene, with 5 bases matching. The sequencing sample was made of PBMCs. In nucleotide form, the sequence is TGTGCCAGCAGTGAAGTATGGGGGGGAGCCCAGCATTTT. Translated, it reads CASSEVWGGAQHF.